This T cell receptor beta chain was sequenced for a study of cytomegalovirus exposure and HLA in healthy donors. The germline V gene encodes CDR1 SGHVS and CDR2 FNYEAQ. The CDR3 contains 13 residues. Deletions cut 5 bases from V and 12 bases from J, with 17 bases between. The PCR contained 60 Vbeta and 13 Jbeta primers. Clones were read by immunoSEQ multiplex PCR, and TCRdb kept only the in-frame ones, dropping some. This sample has roughly 140,000 clones, with about 64% found just once. The chain combines TRBV7-6 with TRBJ2-1, with D perhaps matching TRBD1 (7 bases). The sample taken for sequencing was PBMCs. The TCR comes from a woman aged 25 to 45 in good health and CMV-seropositive. The CDR3 DNA reads TGTGCCAGCAGCCCGCGGGACAGCAAGGGGCAGTTCTTC. Its translation is CASSPRDSKGQFF.